These 22 T cell receptor beta chains were all obtained from the same sample, sequenced in a study of cytomegalovirus exposure and HLA in healthy donors. The PCR was carried out with 60 Vbeta primers and 13 Jbeta primers. Some clones are missing from TCRdb's copy, which holds only in-frame ones; the method was immunoSEQ multiplex PCR. The table lists about 140,000 clones, roughly 80% of them singletons. The sequencing sample was made of PBMCs. These receptors all come from a man aged 18-30 years in good health and CMV-seropositive.

Concerning this clone itself: A read error is likely, as this CDR3 ends without the conserved phenylalanine or tryptophan. The chain recombines TRBV13 with TRBJ2-7, with 10 positions matching TRBD1. Per germline, CDR1 PRHDT and CDR2 FYEKMQ (reference sequence). The CDR3 contains 17 residues. The CDR3 reads CASCLGLLGQGSFEQYC. The CDR3 DNA is TGTGCCAGCTGCTTAGGGCTACTGGGACAGGGGTCGTTCGAGCAGTACTGT.

This chain connects TRBV5-1 to TRBJ1-3; no firm D call. CDR1 SGHRS and CDR2 YFSETQ come from the germline V gene. The CDR3 length is 15 residues. With 0 bases removed from V and 0 bases from J, the gap between germline ends came to 7 bases. The CDR3 DNA follows: TGCGCCAGCAGCTTGGGAGGGTACTCTGGAAACACCATATATTTT. As protein: CASSLGGYSGNTIYF.

The chain carries TRBV5-1 and TRBJ2-6; 7 nucleotides align to TRBD1. J gave up 1 base and V 0 bases, and 7 bases lay outside the gene matches. The germline V gene encodes CDR1 SGHRS and CDR2 YFSETQ. This CDR3 contains 18 residues. The CDR3: CASSLETGVMSGANVLTF. DNA for the CDR3: TGCGCCAGCAGCTTGGAAACAGGGGTGATGTCTGGGGCCAACGTCCTGACTTTC.

The V gene is TRBV30, the J gene TRBJ1-4; D is uncertain. CDR3 length equals 17 residues. V lost 5 bases and J 0 bases, leaving 19 bases between the germline ends. Germline V CDR1 and CDR2: GTSNPN, SVGIG (reference sequence). CDR3 sequence reads: CAWGPIPLTATNEKLFF. CDR3 nucleotide sequence: TGTGCCTGGGGGCCGATCCCATTAACTGCAACTAATGAAAAACTGTTTTTT.

This chain joins TRBV4-1 and TRBJ1-1; 7 bases fit TRBD1. Trimming took 4 bases from V and 1 from J; bases not matched to a gene: 6. The CDR3 sequence is 15 residues long. CDR1 MGHRA and CDR2 YSYEKL come from the germline V gene. The CDR3 region is CASSPQTGRNTEAFF. The CDR3 DNA reads as TGCGCCAGCAGCCCTCAGACAGGGAGGAACACTGAAGCTTTCTTT.

This chain connects TRBV5-1 to TRBJ2-2, with 11 bases aligning to TRBD2. Per the germline V gene, CDR1 is SGHRS and CDR2 is YFSETQ. The V and J ends lost 0 bases and 1 base, in that order; junction bases with no gene match: 2. The CDR3 has 17 amino acids. Written as DNA, the CDR3 is TGCGCCAGCAGCTTGGCCGGGACTAGCGGGAACACCGGGGAGCTGTTTTTT. It specifies CASSLAGTSGNTGELFF.

This clone was counted between two and nine times. The chain joins TRBV28 to TRBJ1-5, with a weak D call TRBD1 (5 bases). This CDR3 has 14 residues. Germline lookup yields CDR1 MDHEN and CDR2 SYDVKM. With 5 bases removed from V and 3 bases from J, the gap between germline ends came to 11 bases. Here the CDR3 reads CASSIGTINQPQHF. The CDR3 region has the DNA TGTGCCAGCAGTATCGGGACTATCAATCAGCCCCAGCATTTT.

The genes are TRBV7-3 and TRBJ1-2; D unclear. CDR1 and CDR2 from the germline V gene are SGHTA and FQGTGA. This CDR3 has 14 amino acids. Trimming removed 2 bases at V and 5 bases at J, with 12 bases between. As DNA, the CDR3 is TGTGCCAGCAGCTTAGAGCCCGCCCAATATGGCTACACCTTC. Translating it yields CASSLEPAQYGYTF.

This clone showed up just a few times. This sequence joins TRBV30 and TRBJ1-5; D call uncertain. Trimming left V 2 bases short and J 6 bases short, with 11 bases between. The germline V gene encodes CDR1 GTSNPN and CDR2 SVGIG (reference sequence). This CDR3 region has 13 residues. CDR3 sequence (DNA): TGTGCCTGGAGTCGAGGGTCCGGTCAGCCCCAGCATTTT. Translation gives CAWSRGSGQPQHF.

V is TRBV28 and J is TRBJ1-1, with 8 bases identical to TRBD1. The germline V gene encodes CDR1 MDHEN and CDR2 SYDVKM. V shed 2 bases and J 9 bases; nucleotides not matched to a gene: 8. There are 14 residues in the CDR3. The CDR3: CASSLPGQGRKAFF. In DNA form, the CDR3 reads TGTGCCAGCAGTTTACCCGGACAGGGACGAAAAGCTTTCTTT.

This clone came up a few times. The J gene is TRBJ2-1, the V gene TRBV27; 9 bases map to TRBD2. The CDR3 consists of 16 residues. The V and J ends lost 5 bases and 6 bases, in that order; junction bases with no gene match: 11. Germline CDR1 MNHEY, CDR2 SMNVEV (reference sequence). DNA of the CDR3: TGTGCCAGCAGTCCTTTGTTGCGGGAGGGCCGCAATGAGCAGTTCTTC. It is translated as CASSPLLREGRNEQFF.

This clone was recorded once. This chain connects TRBV2 to TRBJ2-3, with TRBD2 matching over 9 bases. V shed 4 bases, J shed 1 base, and the junction held 3 bases outside the gene matches. Per germline, CDR1 SNHLY and CDR2 FYNNEI. The CDR3 consists of 15 residues. The CDR3 coding sequence is TGTGCCAGCAGTGTAGCGGGAGTCCGCACAGATACGCAGTATTTT. Translating gives CASSVAGVRTDTQYF. Combining the CDR3 with reference TRBV2 and TRBJ2-3 gives the whole variable domain EPEVTQTPSHQVTQMGQEVILRCVPISNHLYFYWYRQILGQKVEFLVSFYNNEISEKSEIFDDQFSVERPDGSNFTLKIRSTKLEDSAMYFCASSVAGVRTDTQYFGPGTRLTVL.

The gene calls are TRBV6-5 and TRBJ1-2; a possible D gene is TRBD1 (6 bases). V lost 5 bases and J lost 2, with 9 bases in between. This CDR3 is 13 amino acids long. Per germline, CDR1 MNHEY and CDR2 SVGAGI. CDR3 residues: CASSRDRNYGYTF. The DNA of the CDR3 is TGTGCCAGCAGTAGAGACAGGAACTATGGCTACACCTTC.

This clone was observed a handful of times. The genes are TRBV15 and TRBJ2-3; 8 nucleotides line up with TRBD1. This CDR3 region has 16 residues. V lost 3 bases and J lost 1; bases outside the gene matches: 6. Germline V CDR1 and CDR2: LNHNV, YYDKDF (reference sequence). The CDR3 region is CATSSTPGQGTDTQYF. The DNA of the CDR3 is TGTGCCACCAGCAGCACCCCGGGACAGGGCACAGATACGCAGTATTTT.

This rearrangement joins TRBV28 to TRBJ1-4; 9 bases are a match to TRBD1. Germline CDR1 MDHEN, CDR2 SYDVKM. The CDR3 extends over 13 amino acids. J lost 6 bases, V lost 6 bases, and 2 bases had no gene match. CDR3 in amino acids: CASRTGGDEKLFF. The CDR3 nucleotides read TGTGCCAGCAGGACAGGGGGGGATGAAAAACTGTTTTTT.

The V and J genes are TRBV28 and TRBJ1-1, with 7 bases fitting TRBD1. This CDR3 spans 18 amino acids. Germline V gene sequence: CDR1 MDHEN, CDR2 SYDVKM. J gave up 4 bases and V 5 bases, and 19 bases lay outside the gene matches. CDR3 in DNA: TGTGCCAGCAGTCTAAGGGGGCGCGGAACCCTCGGTGGCACTGAAGCTTTCTTT. This translates into CASSLRGRGTLGGTEAFF.

This sequence joins TRBV30 and TRBJ1-1; a weak D match, TRBD1 (6 bases). The CDR3 sequence is 13 residues long. Germline V gene lookup returns CDR1 GTSNPN and CDR2 SVGIG (reference sequence). Deletions cut 6 bases from V and 5 bases from J, with 16 bases between. Here the CDR3 reads CACLGGLRTEAFF. The CDR3 coding sequence is TGTGCCTGCCTCGGGGGGCTAAGGACTGAAGCTTTCTTT. Using reference TRBV30 and TRBJ1-1 for the parts outside the CDR3, the full variable domain is SQTIHQWPATLVQPVGSPLSLECTVEGTSNPNLYWYRQAAGRGLQLLFYSVGIGQISSEVPQNLSASRPQDRQFILSSKKLLLSDSGFYLCACLGGLRTEAFFGQGTRLTVV.

This clone appeared a few times. The rearrangement links TRBV6-5 to TRBJ2-3, with D unclear. V lost 0 bases, J lost 7 bases, and 2 bases lay in between. The CDR3 extends over 11 amino acids. CDR1 is MNHEY, CDR2 SVGAGI, per germline. This CDR3 reads CASSYSNTQYF. Here the CDR3 DNA reads TGTGCCAGCAGTTACTCTAATACGCAGTATTTT.

The J gene is TRBJ2-2, the V gene TRBV11-1; D gene ambiguous. The CDR3 is made up of 14 amino acids. Trimming removed 3 bases from V and 5 bases from J, with 10 bases in between. Germline CDR1 is SGHAT and CDR2 is FQDESV (reference sequence). CDR3 coding DNA: TGTGCCAGCAGCTTGGTCAGATTTACCGGGGAGCTGTTTTTT. This codes for CASSLVRFTGELFF.

This clone appeared once. This chain connects TRBV5-1 to TRBJ2-5, with 8 bases identical to TRBD2. The J call is doubtful: the DNA matches TRBJ2-7 better. This CDR3 is 14 amino acids long. Germline CDR1 reads SGHRS; CDR2 reads YFSETQ. The CDR3 is CASSPSGRMYEQYF. The DNA of the CDR3 is TGCGCCAGCAGCCCCAGCGGGAGAATGTACGAGCAGTACTTC.

This chain connects TRBV6-6 to TRBJ1-2; D is possibly TRBD1 (6 bases). CDR3 size: 16 residues. V gave up 2 bases and J gave up 1 base, with 14 bases separating them. Germline CDR1 and CDR2: MNHNY and SVGAGI (reference sequence). The CDR3: CASSYPHSQGNYGYTF. CDR3 DNA: TGTGCCAGCAGTTACCCGCATTCACAGGGTAACTATGGCTACACCTTC.

This chain uses TRBV7-9 with TRBJ2-7; TRBD1 is a possible D gene (5 bases). Trimming cost V 4 bases and J 0 bases, with 10 bases left between them. The CDR3 length is 14 residues. Germline V CDR1 and CDR2: SEHNR, FQNEAQ (reference sequence). CDR3 in DNA: TGTGCCAGCAGCTCCCCGGACAACTCCTACGAGCAGTACTTC. This translates into CASSSPDNSYEQYF.